The 7 T cell receptor beta chains in this list originate from one sample, sequenced in a study of blood T cell repertoires in COVID-19. TCRdb's table, derived via immunoSEQ multiplex PCR, lists solely in-frame clones and lacks some. The sample holds fewer than 20,000 clones, around 80% seen once. Source material: peripheral blood. Every receptor here comes from a man aged 35 to 55 with active or convalescent COVID-19.

The chain recombines TRBV5-1 with TRBJ2-3; tentative D call: TRBD2 (7 bases). The CDR3 is 16 residues long. V lost 7 bases and J lost 5, with 23 bases in between. Germline-derived CDR1 and CDR2 are SGHRS and YFSETQ. CDR3 in amino acids: CASDSGAGAGGDTQYF. CDR3 DNA: TGCGCCAGCGATTCCGGGGCGGGGGCCGGGGGAGATACGCAGTATTTT.

The chain couples TRBV6-5 to TRBJ1-2, with D perhaps TRBD1 (6 bases). Germline V gives CDR1 MNHEY, CDR2 SVGAGI. The CDR3 has 13 amino acids. Between the trimmed V and J ends, which lost 6 bases and 7 bases, there was a span of 15 bases. This chain's CDR3 is CASRDNTGSGYTF. The CDR3 DNA follows: TGTGCCAGCAGGGATAATACAGGGTCTGGCTACACCTTC.

This chain uses TRBV5-1 with TRBJ1-4, with TRBD1 as a possible D gene (6 bases). Germline V lookup: CDR1 SGHRS, CDR2 YFSETQ. The CDR3 totals 15 residues. Deletions cut 0 bases from V and 8 bases from J, with 14 bases between. The DNA for the CDR3 is TGCGCCAGCAGCTTGGCAACAGGGTGGGGAGAAAAACTGTTTTTT. Encoded protein: CASSLATGWGEKLFF.

The chain is built from TRBV9 and TRBJ2-7, with D tentatively TRBD1 (6 bases). CDR3 length equals 16 residues. Germline CDR1 is SGDLS and CDR2 is YYNGEE. V was trimmed by 0 bases and J by 3 bases, leaving 16 bases between them. The CDR3 protein is CASSVGATGIYYEQYF. The DNA of the CDR3 is TGTGCCAGCAGCGTAGGAGCAACAGGGATCTACTACGAGCAGTACTTC. The variable domain in full, with the rest retrieved from reference TRBV9 and TRBJ2-7, is DSGVTQTPKHLITATGQRVTLRCSPRSGDLSVYWYQQSLDQGLQFLIQYYNGEERAKGNILERFSAQQFPDLHSELNLSSLELGDSALYFCASSVGATGIYYEQYFGPGTRLTVT.

The V and J genes are TRBV11-3 and TRBJ2-5, with TRBD1 matching over 8 bases. The V gene's germline CDR1 is SGHNT and CDR2 YENEEA. The CDR3 has 12 amino acids. Trimming took 8 bases from V and 4 from J; bases not matched to a gene: 3. The CDR3 nucleotides read TGTGCCAGCCGTGGACAGGGAGAGACCCAGTACTTC. It encodes CASRGQGETQYF.

The chain has TRBV19 and TRBJ1-2, with 9 positions matching TRBD1. The V gene end was trimmed by 8 bases and the J gene end by 4 bases; junction bases not matched to a gene: 8. The CDR3 runs to 14 residues. Germline CDR1 is LNHDA and CDR2 is SQIVND (reference sequence). The CDR3 DNA reads as TGTGCCAGTGCCTGGCGGGGACAGGGCTATGGCTACACCTTC. Residues: CASAWRGQGYGYTF.

This clone was recorded once. The V gene is TRBV2, the J gene TRBJ1-5; no reliable D call. Trimming cost V 6 bases and J 0 bases, with 6 bases left between them. CDR1 and CDR2 from the germline V gene are SNHLY and FYNNEI. The CDR3 loop spans 13 amino acids. CDR3 DNA sequence: TGTGCCAGCAGACGAGATAGCAATCAGCCCCAGCATTTT. It codes for CASRRDSNQPQHF.